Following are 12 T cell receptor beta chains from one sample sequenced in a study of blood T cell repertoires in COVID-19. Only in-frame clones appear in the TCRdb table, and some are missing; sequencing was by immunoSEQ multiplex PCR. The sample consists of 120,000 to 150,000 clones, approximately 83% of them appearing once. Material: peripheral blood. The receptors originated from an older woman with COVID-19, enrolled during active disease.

CDR3 in DNA: TGCGCCAGCAGCTTGGAAGAGACTTATGGCTACACCTTC. Translation: CASSLEETYGYTF. The chain has TRBV5-1 and TRBJ1-2; D is undetermined. The length of the CDR3 is 13 residues. V dropped 0 bases and J dropped 5 bases, with 8 bases sitting between them. Germline values: CDR1 SGHRS, CDR2 YFSETQ.

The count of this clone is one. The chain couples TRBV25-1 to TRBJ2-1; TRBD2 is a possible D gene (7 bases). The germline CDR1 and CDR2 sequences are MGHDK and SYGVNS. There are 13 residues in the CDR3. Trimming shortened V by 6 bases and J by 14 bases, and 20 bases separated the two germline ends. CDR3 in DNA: TGTGCCAGCAGGAGCAGGCGGGGGCGCGTTGAGTTCTTC. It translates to CASRSRRGRVEFF.

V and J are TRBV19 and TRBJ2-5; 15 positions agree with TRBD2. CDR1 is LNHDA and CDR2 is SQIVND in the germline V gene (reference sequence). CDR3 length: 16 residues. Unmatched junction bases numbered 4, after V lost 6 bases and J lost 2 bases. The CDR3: CASSRTSGGVQETQYF. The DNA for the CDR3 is TGTGCCAGTAGCCGGACTAGCGGGGGGGTACAAGAGACCCAGTACTTC.

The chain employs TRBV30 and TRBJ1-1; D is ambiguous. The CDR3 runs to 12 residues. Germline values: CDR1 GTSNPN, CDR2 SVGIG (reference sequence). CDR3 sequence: CARGTANTEAFF. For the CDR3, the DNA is TGTGCACGGGGAACTGCGAACACTGAAGCTTTCTTT.

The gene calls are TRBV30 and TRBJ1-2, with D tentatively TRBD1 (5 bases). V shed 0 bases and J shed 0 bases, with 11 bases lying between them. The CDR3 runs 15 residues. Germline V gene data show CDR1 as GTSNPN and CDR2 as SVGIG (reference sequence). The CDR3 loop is CAWSVTLGANYGYTF. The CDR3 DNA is TGTGCCTGGAGTGTAACCTTAGGGGCTAACTATGGCTACACCTTC. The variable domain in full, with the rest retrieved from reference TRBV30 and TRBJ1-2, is SQTIHQWPATLVQPVGSPLSLECTVEGTSNPNLYWYRQAAGRGLQLLFYSVGIGQISSEVPQNLSASRPQDRQFILSSKKLLLSDSGFYLCAWSVTLGANYGYTFGSGTRLTVV.

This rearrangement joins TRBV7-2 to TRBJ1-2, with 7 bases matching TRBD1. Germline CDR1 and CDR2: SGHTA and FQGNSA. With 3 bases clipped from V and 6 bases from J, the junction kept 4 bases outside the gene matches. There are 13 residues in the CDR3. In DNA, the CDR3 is TGTGCCAGCAGCTTGGACAGGAACAATGGCTACACCTTC. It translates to CASSLDRNNGYTF.

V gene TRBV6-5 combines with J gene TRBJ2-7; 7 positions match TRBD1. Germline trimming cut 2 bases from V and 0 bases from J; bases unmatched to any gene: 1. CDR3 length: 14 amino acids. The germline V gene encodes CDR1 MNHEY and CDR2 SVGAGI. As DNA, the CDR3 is TGTGCCAGCAGTTACGGGGACAGCTCCTACGAGCAGTACTTC. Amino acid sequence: CASSYGDSSYEQYF.

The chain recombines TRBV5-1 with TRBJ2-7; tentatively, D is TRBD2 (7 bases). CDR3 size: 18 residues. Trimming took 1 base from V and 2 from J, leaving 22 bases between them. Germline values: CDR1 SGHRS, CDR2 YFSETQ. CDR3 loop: CASSLRVLRGAPPYEQYF. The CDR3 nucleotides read TGCGCCAGCAGCTTGCGGGTGCTACGGGGGGCCCCCCCCTACGAGCAGTACTTC.

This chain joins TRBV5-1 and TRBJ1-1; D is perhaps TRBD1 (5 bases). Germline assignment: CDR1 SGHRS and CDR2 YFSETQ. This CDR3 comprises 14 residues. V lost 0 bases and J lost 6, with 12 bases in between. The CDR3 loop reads CASSLEGSGSEAFF. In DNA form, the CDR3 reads TGCGCCAGCAGCTTGGAGGGGTCTGGCTCTGAAGCTTTCTTT. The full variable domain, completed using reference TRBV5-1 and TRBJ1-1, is KAGVTQTPRYLIKTRGQQVTLSCSPISGHRSVSWYQQTPGQGLQFLFEYFSETQRNKGNFPGRFSGRQFSNSRSEMNVSTLELGDSALYLCASSLEGSGSEAFFGQGTRLTVV.

This CDR3 is CASSRGTGNTEAFF. The CDR3 DNA reads TGCGCCAGCAGCAGGGGGACAGGTAACACTGAAGCTTTCTTT. The V call is TRBV5-1, the J call TRBJ1-1; 8 positions match TRBD1. The CDR3 is made up of 14 amino acids. Germline V lookup: CDR1 SGHRS, CDR2 YFSETQ. J was trimmed by 2 bases and V by 4 bases; bases with no gene match: 4. Supplemented by reference TRBV5-1 and TRBJ1-1, the full variable domain reads KAGVTQTPRYLIKTRGQQVTLSCSPISGHRSVSWYQQTPGQGLQFLFEYFSETQRNKGNFPGRFSGRQFSNSRSEMNVSTLELGDSALYLCASSRGTGNTEAFFGQGTRLTVV.

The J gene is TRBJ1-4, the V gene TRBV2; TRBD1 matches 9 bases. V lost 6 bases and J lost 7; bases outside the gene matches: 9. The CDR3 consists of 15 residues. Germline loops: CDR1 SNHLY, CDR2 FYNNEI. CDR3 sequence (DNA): TGTGCCAGCAGATCTTTACAGGGGGCGGTTGAAAAACTGTTTTTT. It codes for CASRSLQGAVEKLFF.

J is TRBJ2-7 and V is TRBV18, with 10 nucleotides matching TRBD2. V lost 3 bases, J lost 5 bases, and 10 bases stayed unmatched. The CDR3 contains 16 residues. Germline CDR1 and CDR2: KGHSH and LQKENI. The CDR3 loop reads CASSPFGGLASHEQYF. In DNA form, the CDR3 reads TGTGCCAGCTCACCTTTTGGGGGACTAGCGTCCCACGAGCAGTACTTC.